This T cell receptor beta chain was identified during a study of blood T cell repertoires in COVID-19. The wider study: Samples of COVID-19 (acute and convalescent) were obtained from the United States, Italy and Spain. T cells, B-cell-depleted T cells, or PBMCs provided the cDNA or gDNA that served as material.

The authors' processing: Counts of nucleated cells, estimated from reference gene primer amplification, were obtained. The protocol was immunoSEQ multiplex PCR, while the TCRdb copy is restricted to in-frame clones and leaves out a portion. That table supplies the V and J calls and clone size; D and trimming were determined from the DNA. Of about 25,000 clones listed, over 70% are singletons. Losses at the gene ends were 3 bases for V and 2 bases for J; bases not matched to a gene: 2. The germline CDR1 and CDR2 sequences are SGHTA and FQGTGA. The CDR3 contains 14 residues. About this clone: This CDR3 is also generated by other DNA sequences in the sample.

The sequence was obtained from a man aged 50 or older with active or convalescent COVID-19. V is TRBV7-3 and J is TRBJ1-1, with TRBD1 identical over 8 bases. Input material: peripheral blood. Here the CDR3 DNA reads TGTGCCAGCAGCTTGGGACAGGCAAACACTGAAGCTTTCTTT. It codes for CASSLGQANTEAFF.